The clone carrying this TCR beta chain was recorded a few times. What it binds is not known. The entry originates in a study of T-cell reconstitution after alpha-beta-depleted transplantation in children. A TCRbeta library incorporating unique molecular identifiers was prepared. A single record per CDR3 protein comes from TCRdb applying MiXCR to the PCR reads. Of about 830,000 distinct CDR3 sequences in the sample, around 15% are singletons; the top ten hold roughly 4.8%. Study-wide results and limits: Diversity and T-cell counts at one year after transplant derived mostly from new T cells. Some patients showed high day-60 TCRbeta diversity, which derived from surviving recipient T cells and thymic progenitors. Roughly two months post-transplant, alpha-beta T cells reportedly originated from several hundred graft clones that had expanded.

The CDR3 length is 12 residues. Germline CDR1 is MNHNY and CDR2 is SVGAGI (reference sequence). V gave up 2 bases and J gave up 3 bases, with 4 bases separating them. The clonotype was recovered from a male patient aged 10 to 17 who had a stem cell transplant for acute lymphoblastic leukemia, so the T cells may come from the graft donor. The source material was PBMCs, mostly from graft donor cells, sampled 360 days after TCRalphabeta/CD19-depleted stem cell transplant. The rearrangement joins TRBV6-6 to TRBJ2-5; D uncertain. In DNA form, the CDR3 reads TGTGCCAGCAGTTACAGGGAAGAGACCCAGTACTTC. It is translated as CASSYREETQYF.